This T cell receptor beta chain is from a study of blood T cells in healthy people across ages. The study, taken as a whole, reports: TCR beta diversity, measured per million T cells, fell in a roughly linear way with age. Conclusively comparing naive with antigen-experienced cells was impossible with unsorted PBMCs. Strong correlation linked observed beta diversity and percent naive T cells.

The CDR3 runs 13 residues. CDR1 is DFQATT, CDR2 SNEGSKA, per germline (reference sequence). V was trimmed by 5 bases and J by 5 bases, leaving 16 bases between them. To note about this clonotype: What it binds is not known.

Researchers isolated at least 6 million PBMCs per sample. Sample-barcoded 5' priming and a J-beta primer mix drove a second PCR of about 6 to 12 cycles. In TCRdb, the 5' RACE reads were re-called with MiXCR into one record per CDR3 protein. In the table there are 1 million or so distinct CDR3 sequences, less than 50% of which are singletons. The V call is TRBV20-1, the J call TRBJ2-7; D possibly corresponds to TRBD2 (6 bases). The TCR sequence derives from a woman aged 60-75 years in good health. The sample was blood. For the CDR3, the DNA is TGCAGTGCTGAGGGCGCTAGCGAAAACGAGCAGTACTTC. It translates to CSAEGASENEQYF.